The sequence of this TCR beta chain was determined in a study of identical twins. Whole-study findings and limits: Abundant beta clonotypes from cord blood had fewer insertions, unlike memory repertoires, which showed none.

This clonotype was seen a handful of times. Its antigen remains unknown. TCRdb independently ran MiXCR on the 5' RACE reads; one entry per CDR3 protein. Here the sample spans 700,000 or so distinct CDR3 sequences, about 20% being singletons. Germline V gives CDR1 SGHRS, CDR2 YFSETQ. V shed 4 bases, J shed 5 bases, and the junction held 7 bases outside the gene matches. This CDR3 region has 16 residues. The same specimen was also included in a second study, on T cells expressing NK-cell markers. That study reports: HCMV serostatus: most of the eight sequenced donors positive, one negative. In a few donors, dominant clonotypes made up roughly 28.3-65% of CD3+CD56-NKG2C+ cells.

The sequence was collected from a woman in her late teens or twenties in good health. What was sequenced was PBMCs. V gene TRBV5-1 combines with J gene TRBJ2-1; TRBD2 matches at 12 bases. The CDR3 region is CASSLLRTSGDNEQFF. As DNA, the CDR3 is TGCGCCAGCAGCCTCCTAAGGACTAGCGGGGACAATGAGCAGTTCTTC.